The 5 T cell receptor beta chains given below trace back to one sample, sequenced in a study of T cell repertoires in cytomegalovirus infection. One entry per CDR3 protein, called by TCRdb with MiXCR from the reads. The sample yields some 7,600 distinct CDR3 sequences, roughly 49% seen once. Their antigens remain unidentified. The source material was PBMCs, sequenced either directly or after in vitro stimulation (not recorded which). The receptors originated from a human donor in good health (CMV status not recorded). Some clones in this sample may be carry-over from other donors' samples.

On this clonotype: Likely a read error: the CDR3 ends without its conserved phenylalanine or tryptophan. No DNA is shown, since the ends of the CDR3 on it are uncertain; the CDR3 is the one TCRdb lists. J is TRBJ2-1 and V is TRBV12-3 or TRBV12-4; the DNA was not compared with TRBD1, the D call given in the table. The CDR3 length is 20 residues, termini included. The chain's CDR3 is CASSSISLLGGERSYPEPFL.

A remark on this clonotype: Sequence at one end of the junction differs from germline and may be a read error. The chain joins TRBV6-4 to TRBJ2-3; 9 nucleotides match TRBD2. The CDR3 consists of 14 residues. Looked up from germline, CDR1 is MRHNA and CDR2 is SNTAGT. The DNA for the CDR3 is TGTGCCCGCAGTGCTAGCGGGGACACAGATACGCAGTATTTT. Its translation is CARSASGDTDTQYF.

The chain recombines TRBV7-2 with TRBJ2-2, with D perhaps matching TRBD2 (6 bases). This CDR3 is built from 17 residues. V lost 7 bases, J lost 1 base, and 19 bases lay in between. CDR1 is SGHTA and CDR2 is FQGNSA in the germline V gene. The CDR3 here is CASIQGRYGGNTGELFF. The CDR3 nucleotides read TGTGCCAGCATCCAAGGACGATACGGGGGGAACACCGGGGAGCTGTTTTTT. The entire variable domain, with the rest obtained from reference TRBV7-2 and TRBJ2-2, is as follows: GAGVSQSPSNKVTEKGKDVELRCDPISGHTALYWYRQSLGQGLEFLIYFQGNSAPDKSGLPSDRFSAERTGGSVSTLTIQRTQQEDSAVYLCASIQGRYGGNTGELFFGEGSRLTVL.

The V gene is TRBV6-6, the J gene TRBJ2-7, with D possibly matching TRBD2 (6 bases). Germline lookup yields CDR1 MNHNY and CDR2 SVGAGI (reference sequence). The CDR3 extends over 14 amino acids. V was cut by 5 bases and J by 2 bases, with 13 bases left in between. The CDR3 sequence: CASSAWAGPYEQYF. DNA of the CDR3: TGTGCCAGCAGTGCCTGGGCGGGACCCTACGAGCAGTACTTC.

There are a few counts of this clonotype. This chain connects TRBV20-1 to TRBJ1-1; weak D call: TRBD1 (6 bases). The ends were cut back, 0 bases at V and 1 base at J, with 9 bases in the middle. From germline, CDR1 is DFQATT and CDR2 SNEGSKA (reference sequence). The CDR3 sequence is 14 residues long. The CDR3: CSAREPTGNTEAFF. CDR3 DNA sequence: TGCAGTGCTAGAGAACCGACAGGGAACACTGAAGCTTTCTTT.